Listed below are T cell receptor beta chains from one sample, sequenced in a study of identical twins. Using its own MiXCR run on the 5' RACE reads, TCRdb lists one record per CDR3 protein. The table has around 500,000 distinct CDR3 sequences, around 14% seen once; the top ten hold roughly 0.56%. The same sample was also studied in work on yellow fever vaccine responses in identical twins.

Material: CD4+ T cells sorted from blood. The receptors come from a woman younger than 35 in good health. Both conserved end residues are part of each CDR3.

V gene,J gene,CDR3 protein
TRBV7-2,TRBJ2-5,CASSYRGIGQQETQYF
TRBV6-1,TRBJ1-1,CASSKGQGRTEAFF
TRBV4-1,TRBJ1-1,CASSQVGGGQKTEAFF
TRBV24-1,TRBJ2-1,CATSDLSEQFF
TRBV20-1,TRBJ2-3,CSAPPPAVTPLSTDTQYF
TRBV14,TRBJ2-1,CASTRDRGRQFF
TRBV28,TRBJ2-1,CASSLLGLAGDVEQFF
TRBV7-9,TRBJ2-4,CASSLASTAKNIQYF
TRBV5-1,TRBJ2-2,CASAGGGIGTGELFF
TRBV2,TRBJ1-4,CASSPSTPWGGEKLFF
TRBV29-1,TRBJ1-1,CSVAIAVGEAFF
TRBV7-9,TRBJ2-7,CASSRGQGGFYEQYF
TRBV19,TRBJ2-4,CASSRAETKNIQYF
TRBV29-1,TRBJ2-1,CSVERGSSYNEQFF
TRBV4-1,TRBJ2-7,CASSQGPGGAYEQYF
TRBV20-1,TRBJ2-4,CSGWARLAKNIQYF
TRBV5-1,TRBJ2-5,CASSLAPGQGAQETQYF
TRBV6-4,TRBJ2-7,CASSGGRQLVYEQYF
TRBV28,TRBJ2-1,CASTAGEYYNEQFF
TRBV7-2,TRBJ1-1,CASSPQRAEAFF
TRBV7-2,TRBJ1-5,CASSQRGGHQPQHF
TRBV4-1,TRBJ2-1,CASSQDEGLFWEQFF
TRBV5-1,TRBJ2-7,CASSLGPRTQVSYEQYF
TRBV20-1,TRBJ1-5,CSATKTGEWTQHF
TRBV10-3,TRBJ2-1,CAIRDREDNEQFF
TRBV12-3/TRBV12-4,TRBJ1-1,CASTRGSTEAFF
TRBV5-1,TRBJ2-3,CASSLSAGADTQYF
TRBV20-1,TRBJ2-1,CSARDLRILEQFF
TRBV24-1,TRBJ2-5,CATSDLVGGGETQYF
TRBV12-3/TRBV12-4,TRBJ2-1,CASTRQGLSNNEQFF
TRBV3-1,TRBJ2-2,CASSARGLAGGLMGNTGELFF
TRBV7-9,TRBJ2-5,CASSSSGGGVGETQYF
TRBV24-1,TRBJ1-2,CATSDQRTGYGYTF
TRBV6-5,TRBJ2-7,CASSYSGQKNEQYF
TRBV20-1,TRBJ1-5,CSARDLRLGDQPQHF
TRBV10-2,TRBJ2-2,CASRWGANTGELFF
TRBV7-2,TRBJ2-7,CASSLGRRGLEQYF
TRBV11-2,TRBJ2-1,CASSFYRREGLYNEQFF
TRBV5-1,TRBJ2-1,CASSLQPGEINEQFF
TRBV6-1,TRBJ2-3,CASSPSYGTDTQYF
TRBV2,TRBJ2-7,CAFSLMNWAGGTYEQYF
TRBV29-1,TRBJ2-3,CSVGGDTDTQYF
TRBV6-8,TRBJ2-7,CASRYESGRAYEQYF
TRBV6-5,TRBJ2-6,CASSYAPGTGSGANVLTF
TRBV4-2,TRBJ2-3,CASSQDRGAGSSTDTQYF
TRBV29-1,TRBJ2-7,CSAKGQGRYEQYF
TRBV29-1,TRBJ2-7,CSVSQGIAYEQYF
TRBV12-3/TRBV12-4,TRBJ2-3,CASSFGPDTQYF
TRBV5-6,TRBJ2-1,CASSPRRGLMDEQFF
TRBV12-3/TRBV12-4,TRBJ2-3,CASSLMASGRASITDTQYF
TRBV12-3/TRBV12-4,TRBJ2-1,CATQPPVVREQFF
TRBV12-3/TRBV12-4,TRBJ2-5,CASSLAVTSGETQYF
TRBV14,TRBJ2-2,CASSPNFPGTGELFF
TRBV20-1,TRBJ2-1,CSAVPGLAGTYNEQFF
TRBV4-2,TRBJ2-1,CASSQDVGLAGTYNEQFF